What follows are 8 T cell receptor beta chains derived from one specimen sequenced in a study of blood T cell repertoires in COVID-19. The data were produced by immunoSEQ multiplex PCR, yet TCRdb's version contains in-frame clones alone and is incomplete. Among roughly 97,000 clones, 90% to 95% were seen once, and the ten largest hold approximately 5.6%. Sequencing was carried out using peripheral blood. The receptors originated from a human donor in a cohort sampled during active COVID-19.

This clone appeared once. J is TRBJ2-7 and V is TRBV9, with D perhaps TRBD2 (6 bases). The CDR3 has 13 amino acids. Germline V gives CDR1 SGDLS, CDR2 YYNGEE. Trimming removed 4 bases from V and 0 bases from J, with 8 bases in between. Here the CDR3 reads CASSPTSSYEQYF. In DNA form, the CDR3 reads TGTGCCAGCAGCCCGACTAGCTCCTACGAGCAGTACTTC.

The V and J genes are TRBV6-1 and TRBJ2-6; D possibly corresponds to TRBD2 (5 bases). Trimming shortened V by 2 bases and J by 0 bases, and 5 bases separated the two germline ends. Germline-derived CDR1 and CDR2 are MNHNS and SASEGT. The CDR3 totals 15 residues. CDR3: CASSETSSGANVLTF. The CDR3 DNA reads TGTGCCAGCAGTGAAACTAGCTCTGGGGCCAACGTCCTGACTTTC.

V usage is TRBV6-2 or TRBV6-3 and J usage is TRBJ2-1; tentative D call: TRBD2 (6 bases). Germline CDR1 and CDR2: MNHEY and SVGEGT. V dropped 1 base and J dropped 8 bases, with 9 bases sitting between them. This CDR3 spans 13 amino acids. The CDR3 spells CASSYFPGDEQFF. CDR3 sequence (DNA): TGTGCCAGCAGTTACTTCCCGGGGGATGAGCAGTTCTTC.

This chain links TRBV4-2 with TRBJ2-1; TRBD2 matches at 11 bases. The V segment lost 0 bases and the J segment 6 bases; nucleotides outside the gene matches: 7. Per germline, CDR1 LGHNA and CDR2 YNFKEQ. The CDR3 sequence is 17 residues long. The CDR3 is CASSQDLRLAGLNEQFF. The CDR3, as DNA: TGTGCCAGCAGCCAAGATTTGCGACTAGCGGGACTCAATGAGCAGTTCTTC.

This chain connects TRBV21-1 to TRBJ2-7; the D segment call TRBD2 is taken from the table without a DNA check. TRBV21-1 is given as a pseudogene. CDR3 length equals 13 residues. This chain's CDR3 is CASRREGRYEQYF. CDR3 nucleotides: TGTGCCAGCAGGCGGGAGGGCCGGTACGAGCAGTACTTC.

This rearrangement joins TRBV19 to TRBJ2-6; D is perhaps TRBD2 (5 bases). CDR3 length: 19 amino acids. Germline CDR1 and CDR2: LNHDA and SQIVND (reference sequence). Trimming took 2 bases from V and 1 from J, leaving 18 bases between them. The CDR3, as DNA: TGTGCCAGTAGTATACGGCGGCCCTTTGGAGGATCTGGGGCCAACGTCCTGACTTTC. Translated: CASSIRRPFGGSGANVLTF.

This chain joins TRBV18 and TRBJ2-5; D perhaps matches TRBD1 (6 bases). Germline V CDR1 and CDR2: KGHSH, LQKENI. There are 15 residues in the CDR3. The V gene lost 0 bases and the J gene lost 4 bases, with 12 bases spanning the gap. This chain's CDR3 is CASSPPWGRLETQYF. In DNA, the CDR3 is TGTGCCAGCTCACCACCTTGGGGGCGCCTAGAGACCCAGTACTTC.

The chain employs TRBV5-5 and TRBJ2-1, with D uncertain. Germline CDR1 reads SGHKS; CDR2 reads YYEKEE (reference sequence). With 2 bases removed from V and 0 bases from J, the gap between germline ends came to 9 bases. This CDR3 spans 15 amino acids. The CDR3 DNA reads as TGTGCCAGCAGCTTCAGGTCGGACTCCTACAATGAGCAGTTCTTC. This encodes CASSFRSDSYNEQFF.